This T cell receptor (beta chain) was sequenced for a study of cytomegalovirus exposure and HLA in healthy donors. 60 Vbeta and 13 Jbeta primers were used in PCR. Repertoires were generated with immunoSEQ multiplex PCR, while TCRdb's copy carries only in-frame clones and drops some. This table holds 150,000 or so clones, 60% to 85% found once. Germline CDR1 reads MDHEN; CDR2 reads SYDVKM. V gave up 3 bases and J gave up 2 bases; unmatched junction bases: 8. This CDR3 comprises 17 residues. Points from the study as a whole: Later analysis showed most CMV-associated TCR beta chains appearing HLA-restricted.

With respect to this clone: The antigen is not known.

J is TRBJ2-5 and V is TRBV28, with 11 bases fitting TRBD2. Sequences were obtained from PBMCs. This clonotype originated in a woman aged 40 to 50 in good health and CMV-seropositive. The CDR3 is CASSFLLAGAGQETQYF. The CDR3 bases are TGTGCCAGCAGTTTTTTACTAGCGGGGGCCGGACAAGAGACCCAGTACTTC.